The 24 T cell receptor beta chains reported below all come from one sample, sequenced in a study of response to subunit inactivated influenza vaccine listed by TCRdb under 2018. Per the publication, the time point label means: around 45 days after influenza vaccine administration. Libraries were constructed by RT-PCR. These reads were obtained on an Illumina HiSeq 2500. The public sequencing data were trimmed at Q25 with fastp and processed into clonotypes with MiXCR by TCRdb, which kept only in-frame beta chains. Every distinct CDR3 protein forms one entry, paired with its most common genes and DNA. This sample comprises around 500,000 distinct CDR3 sequences, 9.5% to 13% of them detected only once. The ten largest clones add up to about 12% of the sample. The sequences come from PBMCs from blood, collected roughly 46 days after vaccination. The receptors stem from a man aged 45-60 years who received an inactivated influenza vaccine. Donor details come from another sample of the same person, matched by shared clones.

Many counts were recorded for this clonotype. This chain links TRBV10-1 with TRBJ2-7; D is undetermined. Germline V gives CDR1 WNHNN, CDR2 SYGVQD (reference sequence). The CDR3 is 13 residues long. V lost 8 bases, J lost 3 bases, and 14 bases lay in between. This CDR3 is CASGPGPSYEQYF. The CDR3 nucleotides read TGCGCCAGCGGCCCCGGACCCAGCTACGAGCAGTACTTC.

The chain has TRBV12-3 or TRBV12-4 and TRBJ2-6; 8 positions agree with TRBD2. V was clipped by 7 bases and J by 3 bases; unmatched bases: 8. CDR3 size: 16 residues. The chain's CDR3 is CASIPSAGGGANVLTF. The CDR3, as DNA: TGTGCCAGCATCCCATCCGCGGGGGGTGGGGCCAACGTCCTGACTTTC.

This clonotype appeared many times. J is TRBJ2-7 and V is TRBV6-2 or TRBV6-3, with D perhaps matching TRBD1 or TRBD2 (6 bases each). The germline CDR1 and CDR2 sequences are MNHEY and SVGEGT. The CDR3 contains 15 residues. Trimming took 2 bases from V and 1 from J, leaving 12 bases between them. CDR3 region: CASSYPGAMSYEQYF. The CDR3, as DNA: TGTGCCAGCAGTTACCCGGGGGCGATGTCCTACGAGCAGTACTTC.

The J gene is TRBJ2-7, the V gene TRBV20-1; 8 positions match TRBD2. Losses at the gene ends were 5 bases for V and 0 bases for J; bases not matched to a gene: 6. Looked up from germline, CDR1 is DFQATT and CDR2 is SNEGSKA (reference sequence). This CDR3 is 14 amino acids long. DNA of the CDR3: TGCAGTGCTCCGGGACTAGGGTTCTCCTACGAGCAGTACTTC. Residues: CSAPGLGFSYEQYF.

In its sample, this clonotype was seen many times. The V and J genes are TRBV20-1 and TRBJ2-2; D tentatively reads TRBD1 or TRBD2 (5 bases each). V was trimmed by 4 bases and J by 5 bases, leaving 17 bases between them. Germline-derived CDR1 and CDR2 are DFQATT and SNEGSKA (reference sequence). The length of the CDR3 is 15 residues. The CDR3 loop is CSATNGGRDTGELFF. The CDR3 coding sequence is TGCAGTGCTACCAATGGGGGTCGGGATACCGGGGAGCTGTTTTTT.

This clonotype was seen many times. The J gene is TRBJ2-7, the V gene TRBV24-1; maybe TRBD1 (6 bases). Germline lookup yields CDR1 KGHDR and CDR2 SFDVKD. The CDR3 sequence is 13 residues long. V was trimmed by 3 bases and J by 5 bases, leaving 10 bases between them. The CDR3: CATSDPPGDEQYF. DNA for the CDR3: TGTGCCACCAGTGATCCTCCAGGGGACGAGCAGTACTTC.

V gene TRBV4-3 combines with J gene TRBJ2-1; weak D call: TRBD2 (6 bases). Germline V lookup: CDR1 LGHNA, CDR2 YSLEER. V was cut by 4 bases and J by 8 bases, with 21 bases left in between. The CDR3 is 16 residues long. CDR3 sequence: CASSPQPGVLRDEQFF. As DNA, the CDR3 is TGCGCCAGCAGCCCCCAGCCGGGGGTACTTAGGGATGAGCAGTTCTTC.

This clonotype occurred once. V gene TRBV28 combines with J gene TRBJ2-3, with TRBD2 identical over 8 bases. The CDR3 contains 14 residues. Trimming removed 3 bases from V and 7 bases from J; junction bases left unmatched: 6. Germline V lookup: CDR1 MDHEN, CDR2 SYDVKM. This CDR3 is CASSFVGGAYTQYF. In DNA, the CDR3 is TGTGCCAGCAGTTTCGTCGGGGGGGCTTATACGCAGTATTTT.

This clonotype was counted a few times. The chain has TRBV27 and TRBJ2-7, with D tentatively TRBD1 or TRBD2 (5 bases each). The germline V gene has CDR1 MNHEY and CDR2 SMNVEV (reference sequence). The CDR3 is 14 amino acids. Trimming left V 5 bases short and J 5 bases short, with 16 bases between. CDR3: CASSPGVVGDEQYF. The DNA for the CDR3 is TGTGCCAGCAGTCCTGGGGTGGTGGGGGACGAGCAGTACTTC.

In this sample, this clonotype turned up a few times. This sequence joins TRBV29-1 and TRBJ1-5; a possible D gene is TRBD1 (6 bases). The CDR3 runs 19 residues. The V end lost 4 bases, the J end lost 2 bases, and 27 bases lay between the germline ends. CDR1 and CDR2 from the germline V gene are SQVTM and ANQGSEA. CDR3 region: CSVGGRGPRGGSGNQPQHF. The CDR3 DNA reads TGCAGCGTTGGGGGGCGGGGACCCAGGGGAGGATCCGGCAATCAGCCCCAGCATTTT. Based on the CDR3 plus reference TRBV29-1 and TRBJ1-5, the full variable domain is SAVISQKPSRDICQRGTSLTIQCQVDSQVTMMFWYRQQPGQSLTLIATANQGSEATYESGFVIDKFPISRPNLTFSTLTVSNMSPEDSSIYLCSVGGRGPRGGSGNQPQHFGDGTRLSIL.

This clonotype was seen only a few times. The V call is TRBV11-2, the J call TRBJ1-5, with no clear D. Between the trimmed V and J ends, which lost 4 bases and 9 bases, there was a span of 10 bases. The CDR3 length is 12 residues. CDR1 is SGHAT, CDR2 FQNNGV, per germline. DNA for the CDR3: TGTGCCAGCAGCTCCCCACCTCGGCCCCAGCATTTT. It encodes CASSSPPRPQHF.

This clonotype turned up a few times. J is TRBJ1-5 and V is TRBV20-1; no firm D call. V lost 3 bases, J lost 5 bases, and 17 bases lay in between. The CDR3 covers 15 residues. The germline gives CDR1 DFQATT, CDR2 SNEGSKA (reference sequence). The CDR3 sequence: CSASRTRNRDQPQHF. CDR3 sequence (DNA): TGCAGTGCTAGTCGTACAAGGAACCGGGATCAGCCCCAGCATTTT.

V is TRBV12-3 or TRBV12-4 and J is TRBJ2-7, with 11 bases identical to TRBD1. The CDR3 loop spans 15 amino acids. The J segment lost 2 bases and the V segment lost 4 bases, leaving 4 bases of the junction unmatched. This CDR3 reads CASSYPGQGAYEQYF. The DNA for the CDR3 is TGTGCCAGCAGTTACCCGGGACAGGGGGCCTACGAGCAGTACTTC.

This clonotype appeared a few times. The rearrangement links TRBV10-3 to TRBJ2-3, with D possibly matching TRBD1 (6 bases). The V and J ends lost 0 bases and 4 bases respectively, with 14 bases between them. Germline V gene sequence: CDR1 ENHRY, CDR2 SYGVKD. This CDR3 contains 16 residues. CDR3 region: CAISESNLAGADTQYF. Here the CDR3 DNA reads TGTGCCATCAGTGAGTCGAATTTGGCAGGGGCAGATACGCAGTATTTT.

The V call is TRBV19, the J call TRBJ2-7; D gene unclear. V was pared by 3 bases and J by 2 bases, with 11 bases between. The CDR3 spans 14 residues. Germline V gene data show CDR1 as LNHDA and CDR2 as SQIVND (reference sequence). The CDR3 sequence is CASSITTVTYEQYF. CDR3 DNA: TGTGCCAGTAGTATCACCACAGTTACCTACGAGCAGTACTTC.

The chain couples TRBV3-1 to TRBJ2-1, with TRBD2 matching over 11 bases. Germline loops: CDR1 LGHDT, CDR2 YNNKEL (reference sequence). The junction had 12 bases not matched to a gene; V was cut back by 0 bases and J by 5 bases. This CDR3 has 19 residues. The CDR3 DNA follows: TGTGCCAGCAGCCAAGATAGTCGGGGATCGGGACTAGCGGACAATGAGCAGTTCTTC. Its translation is CASSQDSRGSGLADNEQFF.

This clonotype was seen only a few times. V gene TRBV6-1 combines with J gene TRBJ1-1, with a possible D match to TRBD1 (6 bases). The CDR3 has 14 residues. Germline V gene sequence: CDR1 MNHNS, CDR2 SASEGT. The V and J ends lost 6 bases and 4 bases respectively, with 15 bases between them. The CDR3 here is CASSPGGRATEAFF. CDR3 nucleotide sequence: TGTGCCAGCAGCCCCGGGGGCAGGGCCACTGAAGCTTTCTTT.

This clonotype was counted only a few times. The chain carries TRBV20-1 and TRBJ1-2, with 9 bases lining up with TRBD1. Germline-derived CDR1 and CDR2 are DFQATT and SNEGSKA (reference sequence). The CDR3 loop spans 19 amino acids. Trimming took 3 bases from V and 3 from J; bases not matched to a gene: 20. The CDR3: CSASKTRGTGRPQDYGYTF. In DNA form, the CDR3 reads TGCAGTGCTAGCAAAACCAGGGGGACAGGGAGGCCGCAGGACTATGGCTACACCTTC.

This clonotype was recorded a few times. V usage is TRBV5-1 and J usage is TRBJ2-1; D possibly corresponds to TRBD2 (6 bases). The CDR3 sequence is 15 residues long. Germline-derived CDR1 and CDR2 are SGHRS and YFSETQ. Trimming stripped 4 bases from V and 8 bases from J, with 19 bases between. The chain's CDR3 is CASSPTSSEWDEQFF. CDR3 nucleotide sequence: TGCGCCAGCAGCCCCACCTCTAGCGAGTGGGATGAGCAGTTCTTC. The whole variable domain, remainder taken from reference TRBV5-1 and TRBJ2-1, is KAGVTQTPRYLIKTRGQQVTLSCSPISGHRSVSWYQQTPGQGLQFLFEYFSETQRNKGNFPGRFSGRQFSNSRSEMNVSTLELGDSALYLCASSPTSSEWDEQFFGPGTRLTVL.

This sequence joins TRBV24-1 and TRBJ2-3; TRBD2 is a possible D gene (5 bases). CDR1 and CDR2 (germline): KGHDR, SFDVKD. Trimming removed 1 base at V and 0 bases at J, with 7 bases between. There are 15 residues in the CDR3. Here the CDR3 reads CATSDLRTSTDTQYF. For the CDR3, the DNA is TGTGCCACCAGTGATTTACGGACTAGCACAGATACGCAGTATTTT.

In this sample, this clonotype turned up a few times. The chain is built from TRBV7-9 and TRBJ1-2; possible D gene TRBD1, 5 bases. With 4 bases removed from V and 6 bases from J, the gap between germline ends came to 9 bases. Germline V CDR1 and CDR2: SEHNR, FQNEAQ (reference sequence). This CDR3 region has 12 residues. The CDR3, as DNA: TGTGCCAGCAGCTCAGACAGAGATGGCTACACCTTC. Amino acids: CASSSDRDGYTF.

This clonotype was counted at least ten times. The rearrangement joins TRBV7-6 to TRBJ2-5; TRBD1 agrees at 7 bases. The CDR3 covers 13 residues. The J segment lost 4 bases and the V segment lost 6 bases, leaving 5 bases of the junction unmatched. CDR1 SGHVS and CDR2 FNYEAQ come from the germline V gene. CDR3 sequence reads: CASRPTGVETQYF. In DNA form, the CDR3 reads TGTGCCAGCAGACCCACAGGGGTAGAGACCCAGTACTTC.

This clonotype was seen at least ten times. This chain links TRBV12-3 or TRBV12-4 with TRBJ2-2; D perhaps matches TRBD1 (6 bases). V was clipped by 4 bases and J by 6 bases, with 9 bases between them. CDR3 size: 13 residues. CDR3 bases: TGTGCCAGCAGTTCAGGGGTTGCCGGGGAGCTGTTTTTT. Its protein is CASSSGVAGELFF.

This clonotype was detected ten times or more. The rearrangement uses TRBV9 and TRBJ2-1, with 9 positions matching TRBD2. The CDR3 runs to 14 residues. With 0 bases clipped from V and 10 bases from J, the junction kept 5 bases outside the gene matches. Germline-derived CDR1 and CDR2 are SGDLS and YYNGEE. The CDR3 coding sequence is TGTGCCAGCAGCGTAGGCGGGAGGGCGGGGGAGCAGTTCTTC. Residues: CASSVGGRAGEQFF.